These 8 T cell receptor beta chains originate from one sample sequenced in a study of shared clonotypes between healthy human individuals. This table comes from immunoSEQ multiplex PCR, and its TCRdb copy is limited to in-frame clones, with some not included. The repertoire holds over a million clones, with about 80% as singletons. Source material: memory CD4+ T cells from PBMCs. Subset: CD45RA-negative fraction. The source is a man between 18 and 35 years old in good health. Some clones in this sample may be carry-over from other donors' samples.

The chain links TRBV6-5 to TRBJ2-1; 12 bases fit TRBD1. Germline V gene sequence: CDR1 MNHEY, CDR2 SVGAGI. The CDR3 extends over 15 amino acids. With 6 bases clipped from V and 3 bases from J, the junction kept 3 bases outside the gene matches. The CDR3 coding sequence is TGTGCCAGCAGAGGGACAGGGGGCGGCTACAATGAGCAGTTCTTC. This encodes CASRGTGGGYNEQFF.

The V call is TRBV7-2, the J call TRBJ1-2, with TRBD1 matching 8 bases. The CDR3 is made up of 14 amino acids. Germline CDR1 SGHTA, CDR2 FQGNSA. The trim removed 5 bases at V and 8 bases at J, leaving 10 bases unmatched. As DNA, the CDR3 is TGTGCCAGCAGCCTTATCGGACAGGGCGCCGGCTACACCTTC. This translates into CASSLIGQGAGYTF.

This rearrangement joins TRBV7-2 to TRBJ2-7; D is unclear. CDR1 is SGHTA and CDR2 is FQGNSA in the germline V gene. The V and J ends lost 2 bases and 7 bases respectively, with 21 bases between them. The CDR3 length is 16 residues. The CDR3 region is CASSLFAQTPPREQYF. The CDR3 nucleotides read TGTGCCAGCAGCTTATTCGCTCAGACCCCCCCGCGGGAGCAGTACTTC. Together with reference TRBV7-2 and TRBJ2-7, the CDR3 gives the full variable domain: GAGVSQSPSNKVTEKGKDVELRCDPISGHTALYWYRQSLGQGLEFLIYFQGNSAPDKSGLPSDRFSAERTGGSVSTLTIQRTQQEDSAVYLCASSLFAQTPPREQYFGPGTRLTVT.

This clone was seen just once. The V gene is TRBV6-4, the J gene TRBJ2-3, with no clear D. CDR1 and CDR2 (germline): MRHNA, SNTAGT. The CDR3 spans 14 residues. Trimming took off 4 bases at V and 2 bases at J, with 10 bases between the two ends. In DNA, the CDR3 is TGTGCCAGCAGTGCGTCTTCCCTCACAGATACGCAGTATTTT. Its translation: CASSASSLTDTQYF.

The rearrangement joins TRBV11-1 to TRBJ2-7, with a weak D call TRBD2 (5 bases). V was pared by 0 bases and J by 2 bases, with 20 bases between. This CDR3 comprises 18 residues. In germline, CDR1 is SGHAT, CDR2 FQDESV (reference sequence). The CDR3 bases are TGTGCCAGCAGCTTAGCGGGGAGCACCCACTCCGCGCCCTACGAGCAGTACTTC. It encodes CASSLAGSTHSAPYEQYF.

The V call is TRBV5-4, the J call TRBJ1-1, with 8 bases aligning to TRBD1. Germline CDR1 is SGHNT and CDR2 is YYREEE (reference sequence). The CDR3 length is 16 residues. V trimming: 4 bases; J trimming: 6 bases; junction bases outside the gene matches: 14. CDR3 sequence: CASSPLGQGARSEAFF. CDR3 nucleotide sequence: TGTGCCAGCAGCCCCTTAGGCCAGGGGGCACGATCTGAAGCTTTCTTT. The entire variable domain, with the rest obtained from reference TRBV5-4 and TRBJ1-1, is as follows: ETGVTQSPTHLIKTRGQQVTLRCSSQSGHNTVSWYQQALGQGPQFIFQYYREEENGRGNFPPRFSGLQFPNYSSELNVNALELDDSALYLCASSPLGQGARSEAFFGQGTRLTVV.

The chain uses TRBV4-3 and TRBJ2-2, with a weak D call TRBD1 (6 bases). This CDR3 is built from 16 residues. The germline V gene encodes CDR1 LGHNA and CDR2 YSLEER. Trimming left V 0 bases short and J 4 bases short, with 12 bases between. The CDR3 bases are TGCGCCAGCAGCCAAGATATTACAGGGAGCACCGGGGAGCTGTTTTTT. Protein sequence: CASSQDITGSTGELFF.

This chain joins TRBV30 and TRBJ1-5, with unresolved D. The V gene lost 3 bases and the J gene lost 4 bases, with 19 bases spanning the gap. Germline V CDR1 and CDR2: GTSNPN, SVGIG (reference sequence). The CDR3 contains 16 residues. CDR3: CAWSPRNAGRNQPQHF. The CDR3 nucleotides read TGTGCCTGGAGCCCCCGAAATGCGGGCCGAAATCAGCCCCAGCATTTT.